Shown below are 3 T cell receptor beta chains from a single sample sequenced in a study of blood T cell repertoires in COVID-19. Assay used: immunoSEQ multiplex PCR; TCRdb lists only in-frame clones, some missing. This sample yields approximately 210,000 clones, of which 84% are seen a single time; roughly 21% belongs to the top ten. Material: peripheral blood. The source of these receptors is a man younger than 40 with active or convalescent COVID-19.

The chain joins TRBV28 to TRBJ2-3; D may be TRBD1 (6 bases). The CDR3 runs to 13 residues. The V end was cut by 2 bases, the J end by 6 bases, with 9 bases between. Germline loops: CDR1 MDHEN, CDR2 SYDVKM. CDR3 nucleotide sequence: TGTGCCAGCAGTTTAGGGGGCCCCGATACGCAGTATTTT. Its translation: CASSLGGPDTQYF.

This rearrangement joins TRBV30 to TRBJ1-3; D is uncertain. Germline lookup yields CDR1 GTSNPN and CDR2 SVGIG (reference sequence). The V end was cut by 4 bases, the J end by 2 bases, with 9 bases between. CDR3 length equals 13 residues. CDR3 sequence (DNA): TGTGCCTGGACCCTACCCCCTGGAAACACCATATATTTT. Amino acids: CAWTLPPGNTIYF.

The chain uses TRBV5-1 and TRBJ2-2; perhaps TRBD2 as D (6 bases). Trimming stripped 2 bases from V and 0 bases from J, with 8 bases between. CDR3 length: 15 residues. CDR1 SGHRS and CDR2 YFSETQ come from the germline V gene. DNA for the CDR3: TGCGCCAGCAGCTTCGCGGGATCGAACACCGGGGAGCTGTTTTTT. The encoded protein is CASSFAGSNTGELFF.